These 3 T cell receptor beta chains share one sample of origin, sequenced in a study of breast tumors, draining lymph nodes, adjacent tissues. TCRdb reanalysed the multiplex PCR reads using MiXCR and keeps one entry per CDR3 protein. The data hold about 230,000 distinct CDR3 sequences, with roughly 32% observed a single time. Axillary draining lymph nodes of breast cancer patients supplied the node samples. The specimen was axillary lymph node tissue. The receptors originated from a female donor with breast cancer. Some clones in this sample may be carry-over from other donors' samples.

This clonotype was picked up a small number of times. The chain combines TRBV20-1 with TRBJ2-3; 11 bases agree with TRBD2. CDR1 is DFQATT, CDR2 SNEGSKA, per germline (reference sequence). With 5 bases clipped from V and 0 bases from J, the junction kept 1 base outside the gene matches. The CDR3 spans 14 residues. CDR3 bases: TGCAGTGCTCGGACTAGCGGGAGCACAGATACGCAGTATTTT. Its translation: CSARTSGSTDTQYF.

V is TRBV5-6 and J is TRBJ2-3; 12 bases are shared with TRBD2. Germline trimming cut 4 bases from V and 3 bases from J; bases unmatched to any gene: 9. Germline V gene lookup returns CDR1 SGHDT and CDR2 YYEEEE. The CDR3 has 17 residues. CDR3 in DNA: TGTGCCAGCAGCGCTCGACTAGCGGGAGTGAGGACAGATACGCAGTATTTT. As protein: CASSARLAGVRTDTQYF.

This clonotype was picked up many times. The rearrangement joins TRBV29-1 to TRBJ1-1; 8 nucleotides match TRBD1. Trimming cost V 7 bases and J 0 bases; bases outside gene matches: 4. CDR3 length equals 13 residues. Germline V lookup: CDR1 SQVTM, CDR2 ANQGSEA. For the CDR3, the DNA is TGCAGCGCTTACAGGGGGATGAACACTGAAGCTTTCTTT. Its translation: CSAYRGMNTEAFF.